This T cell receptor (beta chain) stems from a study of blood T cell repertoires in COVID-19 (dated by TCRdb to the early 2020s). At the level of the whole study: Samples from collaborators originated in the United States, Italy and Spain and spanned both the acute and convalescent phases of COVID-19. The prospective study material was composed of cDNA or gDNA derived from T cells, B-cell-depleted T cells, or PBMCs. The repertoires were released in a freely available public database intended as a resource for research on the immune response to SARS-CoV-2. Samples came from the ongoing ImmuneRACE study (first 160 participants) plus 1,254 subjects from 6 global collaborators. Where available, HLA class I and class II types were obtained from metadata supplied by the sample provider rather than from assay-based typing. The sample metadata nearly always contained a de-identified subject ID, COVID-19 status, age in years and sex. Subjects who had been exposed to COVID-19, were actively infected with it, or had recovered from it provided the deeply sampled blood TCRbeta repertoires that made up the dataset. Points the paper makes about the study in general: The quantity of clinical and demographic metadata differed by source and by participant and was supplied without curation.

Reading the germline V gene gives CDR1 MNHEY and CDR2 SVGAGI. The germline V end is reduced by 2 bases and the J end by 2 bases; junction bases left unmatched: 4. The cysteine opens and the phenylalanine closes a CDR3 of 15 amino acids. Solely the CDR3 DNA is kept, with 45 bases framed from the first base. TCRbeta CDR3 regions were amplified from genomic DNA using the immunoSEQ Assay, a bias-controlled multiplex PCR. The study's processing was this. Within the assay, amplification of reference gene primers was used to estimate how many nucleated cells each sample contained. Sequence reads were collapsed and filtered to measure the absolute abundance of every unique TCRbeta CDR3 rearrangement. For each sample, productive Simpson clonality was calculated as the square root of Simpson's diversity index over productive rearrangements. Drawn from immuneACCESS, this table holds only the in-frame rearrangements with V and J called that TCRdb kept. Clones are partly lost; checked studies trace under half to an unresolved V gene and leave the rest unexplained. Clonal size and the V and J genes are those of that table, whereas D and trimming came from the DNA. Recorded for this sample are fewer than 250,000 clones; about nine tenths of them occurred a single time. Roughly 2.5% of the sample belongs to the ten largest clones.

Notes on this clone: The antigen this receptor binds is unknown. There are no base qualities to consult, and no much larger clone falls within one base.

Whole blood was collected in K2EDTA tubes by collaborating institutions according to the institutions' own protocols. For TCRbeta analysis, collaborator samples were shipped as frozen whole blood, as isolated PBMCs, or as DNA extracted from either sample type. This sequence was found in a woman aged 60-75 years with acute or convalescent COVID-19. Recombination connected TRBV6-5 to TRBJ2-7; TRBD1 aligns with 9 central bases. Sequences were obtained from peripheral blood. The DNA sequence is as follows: TGTGCCAGCAGTTACGACAGGGGGAGAACCTACGAGCAGTACTTC. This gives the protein CASSYDRGRTYEQYF.